This passage covers 32 T cell receptor beta chains from one sample sequenced in a study of blood T cell repertoires in COVID-19. TCRdb's table, derived via immunoSEQ multiplex PCR, lists solely in-frame clones and lacks some. The sample contains some 160,000 clones, under 85% of which appear only once. The sample comprised peripheral blood. The receptors stem from a man aged 50-59 years with active or convalescent COVID-19.

The DNA for the CDR3 is TGTGCCAGCATGGCGGGAGGTACAGATACGCAGTATTTT. It specifies CASMAGGTDTQYF. The V gene is TRBV27, the J gene TRBJ2-3; 8 bases agree with TRBD2. The CDR3 consists of 13 residues. Trimming cost V 7 bases and J 3 bases; bases outside gene matches: 3. Germline V gene data show CDR1 as MNHEY and CDR2 as SMNVEV (reference sequence).

This chain connects TRBV24-1 to TRBJ2-5; 10 positions agree with TRBD1. Germline assignment: CDR1 KGHDR and CDR2 SFDVKD. The V gene end was trimmed by 4 bases and the J gene end by 1 base; junction bases not matched to a gene: 5. The CDR3 covers 16 residues. Written as DNA, the CDR3 is TGTGCCACCAGTGAGGCGACAGGGGGCTTCCAAGAGACCCAGTACTTC. Translated, it gives CATSEATGGFQETQYF.

This chain uses TRBV5-4 with TRBJ2-1, with 8 positions matching TRBD2. Trimming cost V 7 bases and J 3 bases; bases outside gene matches: 12. The CDR3 has 16 amino acids. From germline, CDR1 is SGHNT and CDR2 YYREEE (reference sequence). This CDR3 reads CASWTASGPLYNEQFF. In DNA form, the CDR3 reads TGTGCCAGCTGGACGGCTAGCGGGCCCCTCTACAATGAGCAGTTCTTC.

The genes are TRBV3-1 (or the pseudogene TRBV3-2) and TRBJ2-4; D may be TRBD1 (6 bases). Germline loops: CDR1 LGHDT, CDR2 YNNKEL (reference sequence). Between the trimmed V and J ends, which lost 8 bases and 6 bases, there was a span of 8 bases. The CDR3 has 11 amino acids. The CDR3 here is CASRDTNIQYF. CDR3 nucleotides: TGTGCCAGCCGGGACACAAACATTCAGTACTTC.

The CDR3 nucleotides read TGTGCCAGTAGTATACCAGGGTTAGCCAAAAACATTCAGTACTTC. Translation: CASSIPGLAKNIQYF. The V gene is TRBV19, the J gene TRBJ2-4; possibly TRBD1 for D (5 bases). Per germline, CDR1 LNHDA and CDR2 SQIVND (reference sequence). The CDR3 totals 15 residues. V was shortened by 2 bases and J by 0 bases, with 8 bases between the two germline ends.

The V call is TRBV21-1, the J call TRBJ1-2. TRBV21-1 is deemed a pseudogene. The CDR3 consists of 15 residues. CDR3 DNA: TGTGCCAGCAGCAAGATCCCGAAAGGAGGCTATGGCTACACCTTC. Amino acid sequence: CASSKIPKGGYGYTF.

The chain joins TRBV28 to TRBJ2-7, with a possible D match to TRBD2 (5 bases). Germline values: CDR1 MDHEN, CDR2 SYDVKM. Trimming cost V 6 bases and J 6 bases, with 15 bases left between them. The CDR3 has 13 residues. CDR3 DNA sequence: TGTGCCAGCAGCGGGCCCCCTCGGGGCGAGCAGTACTTC. Its protein product is CASSGPPRGEQYF.

The genes are TRBV18 and TRBJ2-5, with TRBD1 matching over 7 bases. J was trimmed by 5 bases and V by 4 bases; bases with no gene match: 7. The CDR3 runs 14 residues. CDR1 and CDR2 from the germline V gene are KGHSH and LQKENI. The CDR3 spells CASSQGASGETQYF. In DNA, the CDR3 is TGTGCCAGCTCACAGGGGGCAAGTGGGGAGACCCAGTACTTC.

This clone occurred a few times. The chain links TRBV7-3 to TRBJ2-7, with TRBD2 identical over 8 bases. V lost 5 bases, J lost 3 bases, and 3 bases stayed unmatched. Germline-derived CDR1 and CDR2 are SGHTA and FQGTGA. CDR3 length: 13 residues. CDR3 nucleotide sequence: TGTGCCAGCAGCCTCGGGAGGGACTACGAGCAGTACTTC. Its translation: CASSLGRDYEQYF.

The CDR3 loop reads CASSVGLAGREQYF. The CDR3 DNA reads TGCGCCAGCAGCGTAGGCTTAGCGGGGAGGGAGCAGTACTTC. The chain employs TRBV5-1 and TRBJ2-7, with 8 bases identical to TRBD2. Germline V gene sequence: CDR1 SGHRS, CDR2 YFSETQ. V shed 4 bases and J 7 bases; nucleotides not matched to a gene: 10. The CDR3 loop spans 14 amino acids.

Remarks on this clone: Other DNA sequences in the same sample also yield this CDR3. CDR3 amino acids: CATSDSGTDGYTF. CDR3 in DNA: TGTGCCACCAGTGATTCCGGGACAGATGGCTACACCTTC. The rearrangement joins TRBV24-1 to TRBJ1-2, with 7 bases aligning to TRBD1. This CDR3 is 13 amino acids long. V lost 2 bases, J lost 6 bases, and 2 bases stayed unmatched. Germline values: CDR1 KGHDR, CDR2 SFDVKD.

In DNA, the CDR3 is TGTGCCAGCAGCGAATGGGGGCTGGATTCACCCCTCCACTTT. Amino acid sequence: CASSEWGLDSPLHF. V is TRBV28 and J is TRBJ1-6; TRBD1 might be the D (6 bases). This CDR3 is 14 amino acids long. Trimming pared 6 bases from V and 8 bases from J, leaving 14 bases between. Germline V gene lookup returns CDR1 MDHEN and CDR2 SYDVKM.

This clone was seen a handful of times. The chain couples TRBV3-1 (or the pseudogene TRBV3-2) to TRBJ2-1; D gene uncertain. CDR3 length equals 11 residues. V shed 1 base and J shed 8 bases, with 3 bases lying between them. Germline V gene lookup returns CDR1 LGHDT and CDR2 YNNKEL (reference sequence). As DNA, the CDR3 is TGTGCCAGCAGCCAAGCGTATGAGCAGTTCTTC. This codes for CASSQAYEQFF.

The rearrangement uses TRBV30 and TRBJ2-7; possible D gene TRBD1, 5 bases. This CDR3 is built from 13 residues. V shed 2 bases and J shed 1 base, with 9 bases lying between them. CDR1 is GTSNPN, CDR2 SVGIG, per germline (reference sequence). CDR3 protein: CAWSQGISYEQYF. DNA for the CDR3: TGTGCCTGGAGTCAGGGTATATCCTACGAGCAGTACTTC.

V and J are TRBV3-1 (or the pseudogene TRBV3-2) and TRBJ2-7, with TRBD2 matching 10 bases. Germline V gives CDR1 LGHDT, CDR2 YNNKEL (reference sequence). Trimming at V came to 3 bases and at J to 7 bases, leaving 6 bases not matched to a gene. The CDR3 covers 14 residues. The DNA of the CDR3 is TGTGCCAGCAGCCATAGCGGGAGGACAGGAGAGCAGTACTTC. It specifies CASSHSGRTGEQYF.

The V call is TRBV5-6, the J call TRBJ1-2; 7 nucleotides match TRBD1. This CDR3 has 14 amino acids. Trimming cost V 4 bases and J 2 bases; bases outside gene matches: 5. CDR1 is SGHDT and CDR2 is YYEEEE in the germline V gene. The CDR3 DNA is TGTGCCAGCAGCCCGGGACAGTCCAACTATGGCTACACCTTC. Translating gives CASSPGQSNYGYTF. The full variable domain, in which reference TRBV5-6 and TRBJ1-2 provide the parts outside the CDR3, is DAGVTQSPTHLIKTRGQQVTLRCSPKSGHDTVSWYQQALGQGPQFIFQYYEEEERQRGNFPDRFSGHQFPNYSSELNVNALLLGDSALYLCASSPGQSNYGYTFGSGTRLTVV.

The chain uses TRBV19 and TRBJ1-5, with TRBD1 identical over 8 bases. V trimming: 6 bases; J trimming: 6 bases; junction bases outside the gene matches: 7. Germline V gene data show CDR1 as LNHDA and CDR2 as SQIVND (reference sequence). The CDR3 sequence is 14 residues long. The CDR3 region has the DNA TGTGCCAGTAGCTGGCAGGGGGCGAGTCAGCCCCAGCATTTT. Encoded protein: CASSWQGASQPQHF.

The chain recombines TRBV3-1 (or the pseudogene TRBV3-2) with TRBJ2-2; D uncertain. The germline gives CDR1 LGHDT, CDR2 YNNKEL (reference sequence). CDR3 length equals 13 residues. V was shortened by 3 bases and J by 4 bases, with 6 bases between the two germline ends. The CDR3 sequence is CASSHLSTGELFF. CDR3 bases: TGTGCCAGCAGCCACTTGAGCACCGGGGAGCTGTTTTTT.

This clone was found a few times. This sequence joins TRBV12-3 or TRBV12-4 and TRBJ1-1; D uncertain. V was clipped by 6 bases and J by 1 base, with 9 bases between them. CDR3 length: 13 residues. CDR3 bases: TGTGCCAGCAGATATACAGCGAACACTGAAGCTTTCTTT. It is translated as CASRYTANTEAFF.

V gene TRBV11-2 combines with J gene TRBJ1-1; 7 bases are a match to TRBD1. After removal of 7 bases from V and 1 base from J, the junction contained 6 bases not matched to a gene. Germline CDR1 is SGHAT and CDR2 is FQNNGV. This CDR3 comprises 14 residues. The chain's CDR3 is CASTTDRWNTEAFF. The CDR3 DNA sequence: TGTGCCAGCACCACGGACAGGTGGAACACTGAAGCTTTCTTT.

The rearrangement uses TRBV9 and TRBJ2-1; TRBD2 matches 8 bases. Germline V gene data show CDR1 as SGDLS and CDR2 as YYNGEE. J lost 6 bases, V lost 4 bases, and 9 bases had no gene match. This CDR3 is built from 15 residues. The CDR3 is CASSHLQAGGNEQFF. CDR3 sequence (DNA): TGTGCCAGCAGCCACCTCCAGGCGGGAGGCAATGAGCAGTTCTTC.

J is TRBJ1-1 and V is TRBV28, with 7 positions matching TRBD1. The CDR3 is 17 residues long. Germline assignment: CDR1 MDHEN and CDR2 SYDVKM. Trimming at V came to 5 bases and at J to 3 bases, leaving 15 bases not matched to a gene. The CDR3 protein is CASSPPPVTGADTEAFF. The DNA of the CDR3 is TGTGCCAGCAGTCCTCCCCCCGTTACAGGGGCCGACACTGAAGCTTTCTTT.

This rearrangement joins TRBV9 to TRBJ2-3; the D gene is possibly TRBD1 (5 bases). Germline loops: CDR1 SGDLS, CDR2 YYNGEE. V dropped 3 bases and J dropped 4 bases, with 12 bases sitting between them. The CDR3 is 14 residues long. CDR3 region: CASSGSGSSDTQYF. The CDR3, as DNA: TGTGCCAGCAGCGGATCAGGGTCCTCAGATACGCAGTATTTT.

The genes are TRBV13 and TRBJ2-7; maybe TRBD2 (6 bases). The V end was cut by 6 bases, the J end by 6 bases, with 18 bases between. There are 14 residues in the CDR3. Germline V gene lookup returns CDR1 PRHDT and CDR2 FYEKMQ (reference sequence). The CDR3 sequence is CASRLAIGQGEQYF. CDR3 DNA: TGTGCCAGCAGGCTAGCGATAGGGCAAGGCGAGCAGTACTTC.

This chain connects TRBV19 to TRBJ2-7; 7 nucleotides match TRBD2. CDR1 LNHDA and CDR2 SQIVND come from the germline V gene (reference sequence). The ends lost 2 bases at V and 5 bases at J; junction bases unmatched: 6. The CDR3 contains 14 residues. CDR3 DNA sequence: TGTGCCAGTAGTATACGCGGGAGTACCAACGAGCAGTACTTC. This translates into CASSIRGSTNEQYF.

V gene TRBV9 combines with J gene TRBJ2-3; 12 bases are shared with TRBD2. Germline-derived CDR1 and CDR2 are SGDLS and YYNGEE. The V and J ends lost 3 bases and 1 base, in that order; junction bases with no gene match: 3. The CDR3 is made up of 16 amino acids. The CDR3 here is CASSEASGGGTDTQYF. Written as DNA, the CDR3 is TGTGCCAGCAGCGAGGCTAGCGGGGGGGGCACAGATACGCAGTATTTT. Full variable domain (remainder filled in from reference TRBV9 and TRBJ2-3): DSGVTQTPKHLITATGQRVTLRCSPRSGDLSVYWYQQSLDQGLQFLIQYYNGEERAKGNILERFSAQQFPDLHSELNLSSLELGDSALYFCASSEASGGGTDTQYFGPGTRLTVL.

The genes are TRBV30 and TRBJ1-2; D unresolved. V lost 5 bases, J lost 0 bases, and 7 bases lay in between. The CDR3 loop spans 12 amino acids. Germline V CDR1 and CDR2: GTSNPN, SVGIG (reference sequence). The CDR3 protein is CAWSRSNYGYTF. CDR3 nucleotides: TGTGCCTGGTCCAGGTCTAACTATGGCTACACCTTC.

The rearrangement links TRBV7-2 to TRBJ2-7; possibly TRBD2 for D (6 bases). Germline V CDR1 and CDR2: SGHTA, FQGNSA. The ends were cut back, 5 bases at V and 6 bases at J, with 17 bases in the middle. The CDR3 spans 14 residues. The CDR3 nucleotides are TGTGCCAGCAGCGACACCGCGGGACCCCTCGAGCAGTACTTC. Translated: CASSDTAGPLEQYF.

In regard to this clone: The identical CDR3 is also encoded by other nucleotide sequences in the sample. The CDR3 sequence is CASSVGGGEQYF. CDR3 in DNA: TGTGCCAGCAGCGTAGGAGGAGGCGAGCAGTACTTC. The chain joins TRBV9 to TRBJ2-7; TRBD2 might be the D (5 bases). Trimming shortened V by 0 bases and J by 6 bases, and 7 bases separated the two germline ends. Germline V gene data show CDR1 as SGDLS and CDR2 as YYNGEE. The CDR3 runs 12 residues.

This CDR3 reads CASGRTGGDTEAFF. The CDR3 DNA sequence: TGCGCCAGCGGTCGTACGGGAGGGGACACTGAAGCTTTCTTT. The genes are TRBV5-1 and TRBJ1-1; possible D gene TRBD1, 5 bases. The CDR3 covers 14 residues. V gave up 7 bases and J gave up 3 bases, with 16 bases separating them. Germline-derived CDR1 and CDR2 are SGHRS and YFSETQ.

The chain links TRBV29-1 to TRBJ2-7; 7 nucleotides align to TRBD1. CDR1 is SQVTM and CDR2 is ANQGSEA in the germline V gene. The CDR3 runs 13 residues. The J segment lost 2 bases and the V segment lost 5 bases, leaving 6 bases of the junction unmatched. Here the CDR3 DNA reads TGCAGCGTTCTCGATGACAGGGCCTACGAGCAGTACTTC. Its protein is CSVLDDRAYEQYF.

This clone occurred a few times. The rearrangement uses TRBV7-3 and TRBJ2-1, with TRBD1 matching 8 bases. From germline, CDR1 is SGHTA and CDR2 FQGTGA. V trimming: 5 bases; J trimming: 6 bases; junction bases outside the gene matches: 3. This CDR3 contains 13 residues. The CDR3 coding sequence is TGTGCCAGCAGCCCGGACAGGGTCAATGAGCAGTTCTTC. Its protein is CASSPDRVNEQFF.